This TCR beta chain stems from a study of beta chain features in type 1 diabetes. Expressed TCRB transcripts were sequenced because the entire RNA isolate underwent reverse transcription. Data came from immunoSEQ multiplex PCR; TCRdb stores just in-frame clones and leaves some out. This sample has fewer than 250,000 clones, with 68% found just once. V dropped 5 bases and J dropped 4; count of bases not matched to a gene: 5. In germline, CDR1 is SQVTM, CDR2 ANQGSEA. The CDR3 contains 15 residues. V and J are TRBV29-1 and TRBJ2-1; 13 positions match TRBD2. Sequenced input: naive CD4+ T cells from blood. The sequence came from a man aged 30 to 39 in good health. CDR3 region: CSVSMTSGRYNEQFF. In DNA, the CDR3 is TGCAGCGTTTCCATGACTAGCGGGAGGTACAATGAGCAGTTCTTC.